Each of the 24 T cell receptor beta chains below was sequenced from the same sample in a study of T-cell memory formation after mild COVID-19. One entry per CDR3 protein, called by TCRdb with MiXCR from the 5' RACE reads. The sample shows 90,000 to 120,000 distinct CDR3 sequences, about 15% of them seen only once. Material: PBMCs or a T cell subset sorted from them (not recorded which). The receptors shown here come from a man in his late teens or twenties who had mild COVID-19 (a few samples of this study predate the infection). Cell type and time point are not known.

This clonotype occurred a few times. The V gene is TRBV12-3 or TRBV12-4, the J gene TRBJ2-5; D may match TRBD1 or TRBD2 (6 bases each). Trimming took off 6 bases at V and 5 bases at J, with 19 bases between the two ends. The CDR3 runs 15 residues. The DNA for the CDR3 is TGTGCCAGCAGATCCTCAGGAGGGGGTGGGGAGACCCAGTACTTC. It yields the protein CASRSSGGGGETQYF.

The CDR3 loop reads CASSLTVRGVGAFF. CDR3 coding DNA: TGTGCCAGCAGTTTAACGGTTCGAGGGGTGGGGGCTTTCTTT. This sequence joins TRBV28 and TRBJ1-1; TRBD1 might be the D (5 bases). The length of the CDR3 is 14 residues. Trimming pared 2 bases from V and 11 bases from J, leaving 18 bases between. Germline-derived CDR1 and CDR2 are MDHEN and SYDVKM. The whole variable domain, remainder taken from reference TRBV28 and TRBJ1-1, is DVKVTQSSRYLVKRTGEKVFLECVQDMDHENMFWYRQDPGLGLRLIYFSYDVKMKEKGDIPEGYSVSREKKERFSLILESASTNQTSMYLCASSLTVRGVGAFFGQGTRLTVV.

J is TRBJ2-7 and V is TRBV20-1; D tentatively reads TRBD1 or TRBD2 (5 bases each). This CDR3 spans 13 amino acids. The V gene's germline CDR1 is DFQATT and CDR2 SNEGSKA (reference sequence). V dropped 0 bases and J dropped 7 bases, with 13 bases sitting between them. The CDR3 DNA reads as TGCAGTGCTAGAGATGGGGACGCTACGGAGCAGTACGTC. Its translation: CSARDGDATEQYV.

The rearrangement links TRBV6-1 to TRBJ2-3; no definite D call. There are 16 residues in the CDR3. Per the germline V gene, CDR1 is MNHNS and CDR2 is SASEGT. The germline V and J ends were trimmed by 0 bases and 5 bases, with 15 bases remaining between them. The CDR3 DNA reads TGTGCCAGCAGTGAAGCGCCTACTCCACCGGGAGATACGCAGTATTTT. Amino acid sequence: CASSEAPTPPGDTQYF.

This clonotype was counted a few times. This chain links TRBV24-1 with TRBJ1-1; 7 bases are shared with TRBD1. The V gene's germline CDR1 is KGHDR and CDR2 SFDVKD. The CDR3 is made up of 13 amino acids. V shed 9 bases and J 4 bases; nucleotides not matched to a gene: 7. The CDR3 DNA is TGTGCCACCCCGGGACAGTTCGGCACTGAAGCTTTCTTT. It encodes CATPGQFGTEAFF.

This clonotype was counted between two and nine times. This chain uses TRBV6-5 with TRBJ1-5; 7 bases are shared with TRBD1. With V trimmed by 10 bases and J by 3 bases, 6 bases remained unmatched. Germline V lookup: CDR1 MNHEY, CDR2 SVGAGI. The CDR3 totals 13 residues. The CDR3 reads CATSGQNNQPQHF. The DNA for the CDR3 is TGTGCCACTTCGGGACAGAACAATCAGCCCCAGCATTTT.

V and J are TRBV24-1 and TRBJ2-1; the D gene could be TRBD1 or TRBD2 (6 bases each). CDR3 length: 14 amino acids. Trimming took 2 bases from V and 7 from J, leaving 11 bases between them. Germline values: CDR1 KGHDR, CDR2 SFDVKD. CDR3 nucleotide sequence: TGTGCCACCAGTGATTGGGGGGCCAGGAATGAGCAGTTCTTC. As protein: CATSDWGARNEQFF.

J is TRBJ2-7 and V is TRBV28, with no clear D. Between the trimmed V and J ends, which lost 4 bases and 2 bases, there was a span of 15 bases. This CDR3 spans 15 amino acids. CDR1 is MDHEN, CDR2 SYDVKM, per germline. The CDR3 loop is CASSSTPVQPYEQYF. The CDR3 nucleotides read TGTGCCAGCAGTTCAACCCCGGTACAACCCTACGAGCAGTACTTC.

This clonotype was counted at least ten times. The chain recombines TRBV6-5 with TRBJ2-5; 8 nucleotides line up with TRBD1. Germline trimming cut 6 bases from V and 0 bases from J; bases unmatched to any gene: 6. The CDR3 runs 15 residues. In germline, CDR1 is MNHEY, CDR2 SVGAGI. The CDR3 is CASRSRQGYQETQYF. The CDR3 coding sequence is TGTGCCAGCAGGTCAAGACAGGGGTACCAAGAGACCCAGTACTTC.

The rearrangement joins TRBV11-2 to TRBJ2-1; D uncertain. CDR3 length: 14 amino acids. CDR1 is SGHAT, CDR2 FQNNGV, per germline. V lost 5 bases to trimming and J lost 8 bases, with 16 bases between them. In DNA, the CDR3 is TGTGCCAGCAGCCCGTCCCTCTATGTGGATGAGCAGTTCTTC. Translating gives CASSPSLYVDEQFF.

Only a few counts were recorded for this clonotype. The chain has TRBV6-2 or TRBV6-3 and TRBJ2-5, with unresolved D. V was clipped by 5 bases and J by 4 bases, with 5 bases between them. CDR1 and CDR2 (germline): MNHEY, SVGEGT. This CDR3 spans 11 amino acids. The CDR3 spells CASSITETQYF. In DNA, the CDR3 is TGTGCCAGCAGTATAACAGAGACCCAGTACTTC.

The CDR3 DNA reads as TGTGCCAGCAGCCAAGATAGGACAGAGCAGTTCTTC. This sequence encodes CASSQDRTEQFF. J is TRBJ2-1 and V is TRBV3-1; tentatively, D is TRBD1 (5 bases). Trimming took 0 bases from V and 10 from J, leaving 7 bases between them. The CDR3 has 12 amino acids. CDR1 is LGHDT, CDR2 YNNKEL, per germline (reference sequence).

In its sample, this clonotype was seen a few times. The rearrangement joins TRBV2 to TRBJ1-5, with D perhaps TRBD1 (6 bases). Trimming took off 7 bases at V and 1 base at J, with 14 bases between the two ends. The CDR3 runs 15 residues. CDR1 and CDR2 (germline): SNHLY, FYNNEI. In DNA, the CDR3 is TGTGCCAGCAACGAGAATGGGGGCAGCAATCAGCCCCAGCATTTT. Amino acids: CASNENGGSNQPQHF.

This clonotype was seen a handful of times. The chain employs TRBV20-1 and TRBJ2-7, with TRBD1 matching 9 bases. The germline V gene encodes CDR1 DFQATT and CDR2 SNEGSKA (reference sequence). The trim removed 6 bases at V and 7 bases at J, leaving 7 bases unmatched. The CDR3 contains 12 residues. The CDR3 DNA follows: TGCAGTGCAAACACAGGGGGCGGTGAGCAGTACTTC. It encodes CSANTGGGEQYF.

There are a few counts of this clonotype. The J gene is TRBJ1-2, the V gene TRBV30; no firm D call. Between the trimmed V and J ends, which lost 2 bases and 2 bases, there was a span of 15 bases. Germline V gene lookup returns CDR1 GTSNPN and CDR2 SVGIG (reference sequence). CDR3 length: 15 residues. The CDR3 nucleotides are TGTGCCTGGAGTTCCTCCGAGGTCTCCAACTATGGCTACACCTTC. It yields the protein CAWSSSEVSNYGYTF.

The chain employs TRBV4-1 and TRBJ1-2; 7 nucleotides align to TRBD1. The V gene's germline CDR1 is MGHRA and CDR2 YSYEKL. V was clipped by 5 bases and J by 6 bases; unmatched bases: 15. CDR3 size: 16 residues. The CDR3 DNA is TGCGCCAGCAGCGCCAACAGCGGGACAGCTTTCAATGGCTACACCTTC. Amino acid sequence: CASSANSGTAFNGYTF.

This chain uses TRBV7-9 with TRBJ1-2; D unresolved. Trimming stripped 1 base from V and 7 bases from J, with 7 bases between. Germline V lookup: CDR1 SEHNR, CDR2 FQNEAQ (reference sequence). This CDR3 comprises 12 residues. CDR3 region: CASSLGGFGYTF. The CDR3 DNA reads as TGTGCCAGCAGCTTAGGGGGTTTTGGCTACACCTTC.

This clonotype was found a few times. V is TRBV12-3 or TRBV12-4 and J is TRBJ2-1; D could derive from TRBD1 or TRBD2 (5 bases each). The CDR3 is 14 residues long. Between the trimmed V and J ends, which lost 5 bases and 9 bases, there was a span of 17 bases. CDR3 DNA sequence: TGTGCCAGCAGTCCGGGACGGGGTTGGGGTGAGCAGTTCTTC. This translates into CASSPGRGWGEQFF.

This clonotype was detected a few times. The chain employs TRBV29-1 and TRBJ1-1; TRBD1 matches at 7 bases. The germline V gene has CDR1 SQVTM and CDR2 ANQGSEA. V trimming: 3 bases; J trimming: 4 bases; junction bases outside the gene matches: 8. The CDR3 has 14 amino acids. The CDR3 sequence is CSVDPTGISTEAFF. In nucleotides, the CDR3 is TGCAGCGTTGACCCGACAGGGATCAGCACTGAAGCTTTCTTT.

The gene calls are TRBV12-5 and TRBJ2-1; tentatively, D is TRBD2 (5 bases). Trimming removed 4 bases at V and 6 bases at J, with 10 bases between. Germline CDR1 LGHNT, CDR2 FRNRAP. The CDR3 is made up of 13 amino acids. The CDR3, as DNA: TGTGCTAGTGGTTCGCGTCGGGGCAATGAGCAGTTCTTC. Amino acids: CASGSRRGNEQFF.

The chain carries TRBV29-1 and TRBJ1-2; D is uncertain. The V and J ends lost 4 bases and 4 bases respectively, with 10 bases between them. Per the germline V gene, CDR1 is SQVTM and CDR2 is ANQGSEA. CDR3 length equals 12 residues. The CDR3 here is CSVVHGLYGYTF. DNA for the CDR3: TGCAGCGTTGTTCACGGTCTCTATGGCTACACCTTC. Variable domain in full (rest from reference TRBV29-1 and TRBJ1-2): SAVISQKPSRDICQRGTSLTIQCQVDSQVTMMFWYRQQPGQSLTLIATANQGSEATYESGFVIDKFPISRPNLTFSTLTVSNMSPEDSSIYLCSVVHGLYGYTFGSGTRLTVV.

This sequence joins TRBV11-1 and TRBJ2-7, with TRBD1 identical over 7 bases. The germline V gene encodes CDR1 SGHAT and CDR2 FQDESV (reference sequence). The CDR3 covers 15 residues. Trimming cost V 1 base and J 2 bases; bases outside gene matches: 5. The CDR3 loop reads CASSLGGGDPYEQYV. As DNA, the CDR3 is TGTGCCAGCAGCTTAGGAGGGGGCGACCCCTACGAGCAGTACGTC.

The chain carries TRBV28 and TRBJ1-6; D unresolved. The CDR3 contains 15 residues. CDR1 MDHEN and CDR2 SYDVKM come from the germline V gene. Trimming removed 5 bases at V and 3 bases at J, with 11 bases between. CDR3 loop: CASSPRASYNSPLHF. The CDR3 DNA reads as TGTGCCAGCAGTCCCCGGGCTAGCTATAATTCACCCCTCCACTTT. Combining the CDR3 with reference TRBV28 and TRBJ1-6 gives the whole variable domain DVKVTQSSRYLVKRTGEKVFLECVQDMDHENMFWYRQDPGLGLRLIYFSYDVKMKEKGDIPEGYSVSREKKERFSLILESASTNQTSMYLCASSPRASYNSPLHFGNGTRLTVT.

The rearrangement joins TRBV6-5 to TRBJ2-1; TRBD1 matches at 8 bases. The CDR3 sequence is 16 residues long. Germline-derived CDR1 and CDR2 are MNHEY and SVGAGI. V lost 0 bases and J lost 6; bases outside the gene matches: 7. CDR3 residues: CASSYSGTGGANEQFF. The CDR3 nucleotides read TGTGCCAGCAGTTACTCCGGGACAGGCGGTGCCAATGAGCAGTTCTTC.